Below, 27 T cell receptor beta chains from the same sample are listed, as sequenced in a study of T cell repertoires in cytomegalovirus infection. TCRdb ran MiXCR on the reads and lists one entry per CDR3 protein. The sample has around 330,000 distinct CDR3 sequences, roughly 15% seen once. The sample comprised PBMCs. The source of these receptors is a human donor in good health (CMV status not recorded). Some clones in this sample may be carry-over from other donors' samples.

This chain links TRBV19 with TRBJ2-2; TRBD1 aligns across 8 bases. Germline values: CDR1 LNHDA, CDR2 SQIVND (reference sequence). The CDR3 has 15 amino acids. V lost 2 bases to trimming and J lost 5 bases; unmatched junction nucleotides: 4. The DNA for the CDR3 is TGTGCCAGTAGTATACAGGGGGCGCATACCGGGGAGCTGTTTTTT. This gives the protein CASSIQGAHTGELFF.

V gene TRBV7-8 combines with J gene TRBJ2-5; D tentatively reads TRBD1 or TRBD2 (6 bases each). This CDR3 is 15 amino acids long. Germline-derived CDR1 and CDR2 are SGHVS and FQNEAQ. V gave up 1 base and J gave up 5 bases, with 14 bases separating them. The CDR3 nucleotides are TGTGCCAGCAGCTTAGTAACGGGGGCCGGGGAGACCCAGTACTTC. This gives the protein CASSLVTGAGETQYF.

The CDR3: CASSSAGGTGELFF. The CDR3 DNA is TGTGCCAGCAGTTCTGCCGGGGGCACCGGGGAGCTGTTTTTT. The V and J genes are TRBV6-5 and TRBJ2-2; the D gene is possibly TRBD2 (6 bases). The CDR3 extends over 14 amino acids. From germline, CDR1 is MNHEY and CDR2 SVGAGI. Trimming cost V 4 bases and J 4 bases, with 10 bases left between them.

This chain connects TRBV20-1 to TRBJ2-7; TRBD1 or TRBD2 may be the D gene (5 bases each). The length of the CDR3 is 14 residues. V shed 1 base and J shed 0 bases, with 10 bases lying between them. Germline assignment: CDR1 DFQATT and CDR2 SNEGSKA (reference sequence). CDR3 loop: CSARGGISSYEQYF. Written as DNA, the CDR3 is TGCAGTGCTAGAGGGGGGATCAGCTCCTACGAGCAGTACTTC.

This clonotype appeared a few times. The genes are TRBV4-2 and TRBJ1-3; D not resolved. CDR1 is LGHNA and CDR2 is YNFKEQ in the germline V gene. The CDR3 loop spans 16 amino acids. V was cut by 0 bases and J by 4 bases, with 13 bases left in between. The CDR3 sequence is CASSQELDPGGNTIYF. CDR3 sequence (DNA): TGTGCCAGCAGCCAAGAATTAGATCCGGGAGGAAACACCATATATTTT.

The V call is TRBV19, the J call TRBJ1-5; maybe TRBD1 (5 bases). Germline-derived CDR1 and CDR2 are LNHDA and SQIVND (reference sequence). The CDR3 is 15 amino acids. V lost 5 bases and J 0 bases, leaving 11 bases between the germline ends. CDR3: CASSSDRNSNQPQHF. CDR3 nucleotide sequence: TGTGCCAGTAGTTCCGACAGAAATAGCAATCAGCCCCAGCATTTT.

This sequence joins TRBV5-1 and TRBJ2-3; TRBD1 matches 7 bases. The V gene's germline CDR1 is SGHRS and CDR2 YFSETQ. The CDR3 runs 14 residues. The V gene end was trimmed by 3 bases and the J gene end by 5 bases; junction bases not matched to a gene: 6. CDR3 bases: TGCGCCAGCAGCTCCGGGACAGCCCTAGATACGCAGTATTTT. This sequence encodes CASSSGTALDTQYF.

The sample holds many counts of this clonotype. In DNA, the CDR3 is TGTGCCAGCAGCCGAGCGGGGGGGATCACTGAAGCTTTCTTT. Translating it yields CASSRAGGITEAFF. The rearrangement joins TRBV7-2 to TRBJ1-1, with D perhaps matching TRBD1 (5 bases). The CDR3 is 14 residues long. V gave up 5 bases and J gave up 4 bases, with 14 bases separating them. Germline V gene lookup returns CDR1 SGHTA and CDR2 FQGNSA.

This chain links TRBV7-2 with TRBJ1-3; D may be TRBD1 (6 bases). CDR1 is SGHTA and CDR2 is FQGNSA in the germline V gene. Between the trimmed V and J ends, which lost 5 bases and 0 bases, there was a span of 14 bases. The CDR3 runs to 16 residues. This CDR3 is CASSIQGSFSGNTIYF. CDR3 bases: TGTGCCAGCAGCATACAGGGTTCCTTCTCTGGAAACACCATATATTTT.

This chain links TRBV7-2 with TRBJ1-3; D is perhaps TRBD1 (5 bases). V shed 5 bases and J shed 3 bases, with 17 bases lying between them. The CDR3 consists of 16 residues. The germline V gene encodes CDR1 SGHTA and CDR2 FQGNSA. The CDR3: CASSLGTGTHGNTIYF. The CDR3 DNA is TGTGCCAGCAGCCTAGGAACCGGGACTCATGGAAACACCATATATTTT.

This clonotype was counted many times. V gene TRBV4-3 combines with J gene TRBJ2-7; 9 bases agree with TRBD2. Germline V gives CDR1 LGHNA, CDR2 YSLEER. This CDR3 region has 15 residues. J was trimmed by 2 bases and V by 3 bases; bases with no gene match: 5. This chain's CDR3 is CASSQEGTSPYEQYF. The CDR3 DNA reads TGCGCCAGCAGCCAGGAAGGGACTAGCCCCTACGAGCAGTACTTC.

Many counts were recorded for this clonotype. V gene TRBV4-1 combines with J gene TRBJ2-6; 10 positions agree with TRBD1. Per the germline V gene, CDR1 is MGHRA and CDR2 is YSYEKL. Germline trimming cut 0 bases from V and 0 bases from J; bases unmatched to any gene: 5. This CDR3 contains 19 residues. The CDR3 coding sequence is TGCGCCAGCAGCCAAGAAAGACAGGGGGCCAGCTCTGGGGCCAACGTCCTGACTTTC. Its protein product is CASSQERQGASSGANVLTF.

In its sample, this clonotype was seen many times. Its ends do not fully match the called genes, so a read error is possible. The chain is built from TRBV5-1 and TRBJ2-5; 10 bases line up with TRBD2. CDR1 and CDR2 (germline): SGHRS, YFSETQ. The CDR3 extends over 18 amino acids. CDR3 amino acids: CASTLGASGGTRQETQYF. The DNA for the CDR3 is TGCGCCAGCACCTTGGGGGCTAGCGGGGGCACGAGACAAGAGACCCAGTACTTC.

The chain couples TRBV5-4 to TRBJ2-3; 14 bases match TRBD2. The junction had 8 bases not matched to a gene; V was cut back by 5 bases and J by 6 bases. The germline V gene encodes CDR1 SGHNT and CDR2 YYREEE (reference sequence). CDR3 length equals 16 residues. The CDR3 reads CASSPGLAGAGDTQYF. The CDR3 DNA reads TGTGCCAGCAGTCCGGGACTAGCGGGGGCAGGGGATACGCAGTATTTT.

This clonotype was seen at least ten times. This rearrangement joins TRBV4-3 to TRBJ1-5; D is ambiguous. The CDR3 loop spans 16 amino acids. V was trimmed by 0 bases and J by 4 bases, leaving 13 bases between them. CDR1 and CDR2 (germline): LGHNA, YSLEER. CDR3 residues: CASSQDRWTANQPQHF. In nucleotides, the CDR3 is TGCGCCAGCAGCCAAGATAGGTGGACGGCAAATCAGCCCCAGCATTTT.

This clonotype came up a few times. The chain carries TRBV20-1 and TRBJ1-1, with TRBD1 identical over 9 bases. V lost 1 base to trimming and J lost 1 base; unmatched junction nucleotides: 13. Germline values: CDR1 DFQATT, CDR2 SNEGSKA (reference sequence). The CDR3 totals 18 residues. This CDR3 reads CSARVGGQGILANTEAFF. CDR3 bases: TGCAGTGCTAGAGTAGGGGGACAGGGCATATTAGCGAACACTGAAGCTTTCTTT.

This clonotype was found a few times. The chain uses TRBV7-2 and TRBJ1-2; D gene ambiguous. V was clipped by 1 base and J by 5 bases, with 8 bases between them. The CDR3 has 13 amino acids. The germline V gene encodes CDR1 SGHTA and CDR2 FQGNSA. CDR3 nucleotides: TGTGCCAGCAGCTTAGTTGTGGGGTATGGCTACACCTTC. The encoded protein is CASSLVVGYGYTF.

In this sample, this clonotype turned up many times. The CDR3 is CATSDPDRDYNEQFF. Here the CDR3 DNA reads TGTGCCACCAGTGACCCGGACAGGGACTACAATGAGCAGTTCTTC. The rearrangement links TRBV24-1 to TRBJ2-1, with 8 bases lining up with TRBD1. This CDR3 is built from 15 residues. Germline values: CDR1 KGHDR, CDR2 SFDVKD. Trimming took 4 bases from V and 3 from J; bases not matched to a gene: 4.

This clonotype was seen many times. The chain uses TRBV6-1 and TRBJ1-5, with D perhaps TRBD1 (6 bases). V gave up 6 bases and J gave up 7 bases, with 16 bases separating them. Germline lookup yields CDR1 MNHNS and CDR2 SASEGT. The CDR3 contains 14 residues. CDR3 sequence reads: CASRDRGAVQPQHF. CDR3 coding DNA: TGTGCCAGCAGGGACCGGGGGGCGGTGCAGCCCCAGCATTTT.

The J gene is TRBJ2-1, the V gene TRBV3-1; no clear D gene. Germline V CDR1 and CDR2: LGHDT, YNNKEL (reference sequence). This CDR3 is built from 13 residues. V lost 4 bases to trimming and J lost 8 bases, with 12 bases between them. The CDR3: CASSPKIRDEQFF. The DNA of the CDR3 is TGTGCCAGCAGCCCCAAGATTAGGGATGAGCAGTTCTTC.

There are many counts of this clonotype. The chain employs TRBV20-1 and TRBJ1-6; no definite D call. V dropped 2 bases and J dropped 10 bases, with 15 bases sitting between them. This CDR3 is 14 amino acids long. Germline CDR1 and CDR2: DFQATT and SNEGSKA (reference sequence). The CDR3 coding sequence is TGCAGTGCTAGATCTCAATCTTATCGGTCACCCCTCCACTTT. Protein sequence: CSARSQSYRSPLHF.

This clonotype has just a few counts. The chain combines TRBV27 with TRBJ1-2; TRBD1 aligns across 9 bases. Trimming at V came to 4 bases and at J to 7 bases, leaving 19 bases not matched to a gene. This CDR3 region has 18 residues. In germline, CDR1 is MNHEY, CDR2 SMNVEV (reference sequence). CDR3 DNA sequence: TGTGCCAGCAGTTCGTCCTCGGGACAGGGTATCCGGGGCGGTGGCTACACCTTC. This gives the protein CASSSSSGQGIRGGGYTF.

The chain combines TRBV10-3 with TRBJ2-7; D might be TRBD1 or TRBD2, each matching 5 bases. Trimming left V 10 bases short and J 5 bases short, with 18 bases between. The germline V gene has CDR1 ENHRY and CDR2 SYGVKD. This CDR3 comprises 13 residues. Here the CDR3 reads CATTTSLGDEQYF. The CDR3 coding sequence is TGTGCCACAACAACCTCACTGGGGGACGAGCAGTACTTC.

This clonotype was counted many times. The V gene is TRBV5-1, the J gene TRBJ2-7; tentatively, D is TRBD2 (6 bases). V dropped 1 base and J dropped 4 bases, with 9 bases sitting between them. This CDR3 spans 13 amino acids. In germline, CDR1 is SGHRS, CDR2 YFSETQ. The CDR3, as DNA: TGCGCCAGCAGCTTGAGCGGAGGGTACGAGCAGTACTTC. Amino acids: CASSLSGGYEQYF.

This clonotype occurred many times. J is TRBJ1-2 and V is TRBV7-9, with D unresolved. The germline V gene has CDR1 SEHNR and CDR2 FQNEAQ (reference sequence). Trimming took 0 bases from V and 9 from J, leaving 14 bases between them. This CDR3 has 14 residues. The CDR3 sequence is CASSLALPGVSYTF. CDR3 bases: TGTGCCAGCAGCTTAGCGTTGCCAGGCGTAAGCTACACCTTC. The complete variable domain, with remaining parts taken from reference TRBV7-9 and TRBJ1-2, reads DTGVSQNPRHKITKRGQNVTFRCDPISEHNRLYWYRQTLGQGPEFLTYFQNEAQLEKSRLLSDRFSAERPKGSFSTLEIQRTEQGDSAMYLCASSLALPGVSYTFGSGTRLTVV.

This clonotype was seen at least ten times. The genes are TRBV7-6 and TRBJ2-5; D call uncertain. The CDR3 has 12 residues. Germline V gene lookup returns CDR1 SGHVS and CDR2 FNYEAQ. The ends were cut back, 5 bases at V and 2 bases at J, with 6 bases in the middle. The CDR3 DNA reads as TGTGCCAGCAGCGCCGAACAAGAGACCCAGTACTTC. It is translated as CASSAEQETQYF.

Here the CDR3 DNA reads TGCGCCAGCAGCCAAGAACGGACGGTCTTAGGGGAGCTGTTTTTT. Its protein is CASSQERTVLGELFF. V is TRBV4-1 and J is TRBJ2-2; D is ambiguous. Germline-derived CDR1 and CDR2 are MGHRA and YSYEKL. CDR3 length: 15 residues. Between the trimmed V and J ends, which lost 0 bases and 8 bases, there was a span of 13 bases.